This TCR beta chain was recovered during a study of shared clonotypes between healthy human individuals. The data were produced by immunoSEQ multiplex PCR, yet TCRdb's version contains in-frame clones alone and is incomplete. The table lists 2 million to 2.5 million clones, about 95% of them singletons, with about 1.1% in the top ten. Selected positively for CCR7 and CD45RO-negative, naive CD8 cells excluded terminally differentiated effector memory CD45RA+ cells. This TCR derives from a man aged 18-30 years in good health. Sequencing was carried out using naive CD8+ T cells sorted from blood.

CDR3 amino acids: CASSYDVSGEQYF. DNA of the CDR3: TGTGCCAGCAGTTACGATGTTAGTGGCGAGCAGTACTTC. V usage is TRBV6-5 and J usage is TRBJ2-7; D uncertain. CDR1 and CDR2 from the germline V gene are MNHEY and SVGAGI. The CDR3 consists of 13 residues. V lost 2 bases to trimming and J lost 6 bases, with 11 bases between them.